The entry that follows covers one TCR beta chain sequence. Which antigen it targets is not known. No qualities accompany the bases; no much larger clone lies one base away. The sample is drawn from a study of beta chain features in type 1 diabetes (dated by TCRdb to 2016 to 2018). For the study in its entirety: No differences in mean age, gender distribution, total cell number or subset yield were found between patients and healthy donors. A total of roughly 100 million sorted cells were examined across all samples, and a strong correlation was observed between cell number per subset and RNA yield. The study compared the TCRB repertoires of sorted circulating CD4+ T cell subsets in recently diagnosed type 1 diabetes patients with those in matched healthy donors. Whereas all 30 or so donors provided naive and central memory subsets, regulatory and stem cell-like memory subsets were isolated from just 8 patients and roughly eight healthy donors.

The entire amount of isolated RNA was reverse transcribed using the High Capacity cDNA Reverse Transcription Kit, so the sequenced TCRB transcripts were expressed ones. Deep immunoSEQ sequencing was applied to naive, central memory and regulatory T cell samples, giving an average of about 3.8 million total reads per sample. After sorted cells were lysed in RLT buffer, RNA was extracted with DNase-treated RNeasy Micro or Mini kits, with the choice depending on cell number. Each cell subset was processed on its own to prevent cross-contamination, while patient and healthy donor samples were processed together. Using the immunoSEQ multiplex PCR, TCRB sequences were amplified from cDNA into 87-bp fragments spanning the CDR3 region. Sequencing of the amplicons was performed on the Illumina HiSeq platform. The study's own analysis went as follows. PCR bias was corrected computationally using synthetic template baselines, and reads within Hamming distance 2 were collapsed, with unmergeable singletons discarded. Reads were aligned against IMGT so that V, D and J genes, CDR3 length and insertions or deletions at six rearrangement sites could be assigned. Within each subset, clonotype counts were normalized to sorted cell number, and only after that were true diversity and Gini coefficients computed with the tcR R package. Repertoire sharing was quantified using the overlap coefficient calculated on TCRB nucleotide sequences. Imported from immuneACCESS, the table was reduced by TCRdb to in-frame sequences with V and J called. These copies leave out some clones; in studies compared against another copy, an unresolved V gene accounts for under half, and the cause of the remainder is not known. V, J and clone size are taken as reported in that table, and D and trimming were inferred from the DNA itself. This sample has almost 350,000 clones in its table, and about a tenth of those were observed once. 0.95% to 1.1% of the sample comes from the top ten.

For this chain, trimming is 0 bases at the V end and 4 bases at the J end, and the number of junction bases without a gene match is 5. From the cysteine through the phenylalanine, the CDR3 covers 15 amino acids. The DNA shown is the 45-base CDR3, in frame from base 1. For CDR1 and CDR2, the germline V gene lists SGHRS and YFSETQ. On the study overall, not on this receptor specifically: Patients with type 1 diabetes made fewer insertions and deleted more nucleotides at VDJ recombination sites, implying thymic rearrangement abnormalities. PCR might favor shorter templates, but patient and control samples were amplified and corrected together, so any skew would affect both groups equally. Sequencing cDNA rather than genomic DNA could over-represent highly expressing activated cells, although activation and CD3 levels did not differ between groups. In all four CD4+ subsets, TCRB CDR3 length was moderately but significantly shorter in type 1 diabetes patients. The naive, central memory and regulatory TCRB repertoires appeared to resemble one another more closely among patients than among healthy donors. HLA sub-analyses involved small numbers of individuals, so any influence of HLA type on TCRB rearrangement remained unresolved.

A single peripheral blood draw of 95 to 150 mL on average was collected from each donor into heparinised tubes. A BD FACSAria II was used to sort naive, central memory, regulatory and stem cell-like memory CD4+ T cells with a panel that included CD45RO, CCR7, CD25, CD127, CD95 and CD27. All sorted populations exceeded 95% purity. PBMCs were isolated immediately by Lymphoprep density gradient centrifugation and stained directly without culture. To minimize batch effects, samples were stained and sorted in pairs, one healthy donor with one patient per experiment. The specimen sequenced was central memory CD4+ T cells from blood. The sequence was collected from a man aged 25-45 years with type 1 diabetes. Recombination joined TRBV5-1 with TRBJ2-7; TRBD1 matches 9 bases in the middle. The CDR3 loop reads CASSLGPGQGYEQYF. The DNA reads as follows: TGCGCCAGCAGCTTGGGTCCGGGACAGGGTTACGAGCAGTACTTC.